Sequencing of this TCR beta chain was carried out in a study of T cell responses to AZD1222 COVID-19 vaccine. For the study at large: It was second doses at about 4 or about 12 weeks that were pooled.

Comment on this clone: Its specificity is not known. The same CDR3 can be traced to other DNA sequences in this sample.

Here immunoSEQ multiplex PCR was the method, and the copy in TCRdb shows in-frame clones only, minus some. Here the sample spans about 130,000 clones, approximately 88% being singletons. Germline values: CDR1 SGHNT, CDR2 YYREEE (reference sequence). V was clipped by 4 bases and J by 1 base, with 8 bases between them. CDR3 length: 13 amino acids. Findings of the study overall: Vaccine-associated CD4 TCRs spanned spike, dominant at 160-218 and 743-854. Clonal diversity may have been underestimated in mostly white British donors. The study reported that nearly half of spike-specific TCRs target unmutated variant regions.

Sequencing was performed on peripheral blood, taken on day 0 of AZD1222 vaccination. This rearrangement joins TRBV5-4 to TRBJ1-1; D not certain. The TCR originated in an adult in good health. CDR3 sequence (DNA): TGTGCCAGCAGCCTAGGAGGGAACACTGAAGCTTTCTTT. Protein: CASSLGGNTEAFF.